This entry features one T cell receptor beta chain sequence. Its antigen target is currently unknown. Per-nucleotide qualities are absent, and no much larger clonotype sits a single base away. Each collaborating institution followed its own protocols to collect whole blood in K2EDTA tubes. For TCRbeta analysis, collaborator samples were shipped as frozen whole blood, as isolated PBMCs, or as DNA extracted from either sample type. CDR1 and CDR2, per the germline V gene (reference sequence), are MNHEY and SMNVEV. At the junction V is shortened by 9 bases and J by 6 bases, with 21 bases in between. The CDR3 numbers 14 residues from cysteine through phenylalanine. Only the CDR3 region is kept as DNA, spanning 42 bases read in frame from base 1. The source of the sample is a study of blood T cell repertoires in COVID-19 (dated by TCRdb to 2018 to 2020). Regarding the research as a whole: Collaborator samples came from the United States, Italy and Spain and covered acute and convalescent phases of COVID-19. The prospective study material was composed of cDNA or gDNA derived from T cells, B-cell-depleted T cells, or PBMCs. Where HLA class I and class II types were available, the types were taken from metadata supplied by the sample provider, not from assay-based typing. Samples came from the ongoing ImmuneRACE study (first 160 participants) plus 1,254 subjects from 6 global collaborators. Nearly every sample came with metadata listing a de-identified subject ID, COVID-19 status, age in years and sex. Deeply sampled blood TCRbeta repertoires from subjects exposed to, actively infected with, or recovered from COVID-19 were included in the dataset. The repertoires were released in a freely available public database intended as a resource for research on the immune response to SARS-CoV-2. General findings and caveats noted by the study authors: How much clinical and demographic metadata was included differed by source and by participant, and the metadata was provided uncurated.

The immunoSEQ Assay, a bias-controlled multiplex PCR, was used to amplify TCRbeta CDR3 regions from genomic DNA. The study's own analysis went as follows. Nucleated cell counts per sample were estimated from amplification of reference gene primers within the assay. To quantify the absolute abundance of each unique TCRbeta CDR3 rearrangement, sequence reads were collapsed and filtered. For each sample, productive Simpson clonality was calculated as the square root of Simpson's diversity index over productive rearrangements. TCRdb took over this immuneACCESS table, retaining in-frame rearrangements with V and J assigned. Such tables are incomplete; in checked studies, under half of the missing clones stem from an unresolved V gene, and the remainder is unexplained. For V, J and clone size, that table is used; D and trimming come from the DNA. This sample is represented by 140,000 to 150,000 clones; 80% to 90% of them were singletons. The ten largest make up around 2.9% of the sample.

The V and J genes are TRBV27 and TRBJ2-7; the D segment could be TRBD2, given 5 matching bases. The sequence was obtained from a woman aged 55-69 years with active COVID-19. Sequences were obtained from peripheral blood. The CDR3 region: CASRRRELRGEQYF. The DNA sequence reads TGTGCCAGTCGGAGAAGGGAGTTAAGAGGCGAGCAGTACTTC.